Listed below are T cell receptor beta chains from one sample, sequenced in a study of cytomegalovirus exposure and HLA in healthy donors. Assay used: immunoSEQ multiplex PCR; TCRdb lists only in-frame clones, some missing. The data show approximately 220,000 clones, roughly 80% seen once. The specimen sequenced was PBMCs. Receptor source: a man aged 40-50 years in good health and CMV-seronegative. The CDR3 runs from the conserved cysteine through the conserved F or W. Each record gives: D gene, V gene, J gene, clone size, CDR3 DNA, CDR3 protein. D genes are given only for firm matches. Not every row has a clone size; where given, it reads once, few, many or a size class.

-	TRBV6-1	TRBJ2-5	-	TGTACCAGCAGCCCCCTCCAAGAGACCCAGTACTTC	CTSSPLQETQYF
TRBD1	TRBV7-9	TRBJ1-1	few	TGTGCCAGCAGCCGACAGGGGTTGGAGAACACTGAAGCTTTCTTT	CASSRQGLENTEAFF
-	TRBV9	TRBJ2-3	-	TGTGCCAGCAGCGTAGATTTCAGGGCTGATACGCAGTATTTT	CASSVDFRADTQYF
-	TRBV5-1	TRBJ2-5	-	TGCGCCAGCAGCCCGGACAACCAAGAGACCCAGTACTTC	CASSPDNQETQYF
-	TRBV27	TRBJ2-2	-	TGTGCCAGCGCTCTTTACAGGACGGAAACCGGGGAGCTGTTTTTT	CASALYRTETGELFF
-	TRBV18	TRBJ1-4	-	TGTGCCAGCTCACAACGAGGGCGGGGTGAAAAACTGTTTTTT	CASSQRGRGEKLFF
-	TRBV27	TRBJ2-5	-	TGTGCCAGCAGCCTCAGGGGCAGGGAGACCCAGTACTTC	CASSLRGRETQYF
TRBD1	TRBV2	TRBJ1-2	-	TGTGCCAGCAGCGACAGGGCGGGAGGAGGCTACACCTTC	CASSDRAGGGYTF
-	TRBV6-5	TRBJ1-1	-	TGTGCCAGCAGCGGAGTCTTGACGGAAGCTTTCTTT	CASSGVLTEAFF
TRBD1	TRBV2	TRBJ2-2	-	TGTGCCACCGGGACAGGGTGGAACACCGGGGAGCTGTTTTTT	CATGTGWNTGELFF
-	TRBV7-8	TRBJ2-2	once	TGTGCCAGCAGCCATAGACAGAACACCGGGGAGCTGTTTTTT	CASSHRQNTGELFF
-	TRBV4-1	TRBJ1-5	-	TGCGCCAGCAGCCAAGAGTCCAATCCGTTAGGCAATCAGCCCCAGCATTTT	CASSQESNPLGNQPQHF
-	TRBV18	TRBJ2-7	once	TGTGCCAGCTCACCCTCCGGAGGGCACACGGAGCAGTACTTC	CASSPSGGHTEQYF
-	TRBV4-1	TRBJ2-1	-	TGCGCCAGCAGCCAAGATGGGGGGGGCAGTTCGCGCAATGAGCAGTTCTTC	CASSQDGGGSSRNEQFF
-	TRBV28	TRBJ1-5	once	TGTGCCAGCGGAACCTTCCAGGGGTCAATGAATAGCAATCAGCCCCAGCATTTT	CASGTFQGSMNSNQPQHF
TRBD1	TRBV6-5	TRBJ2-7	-	TGTGCCAGCAGTCGGGACAGGGGCTACGAGCAGTACTTC	CASSRDRGYEQYF
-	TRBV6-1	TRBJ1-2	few	TGTGCCAGCGGGATCAGGGGAAATGGCTACACCTTC	CASGIRGNGYTF
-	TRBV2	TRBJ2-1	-	TGTGCCAGCAGTGACGGCGGTTACAATGAGCAGTTCTTC	CASSDGGYNEQFF
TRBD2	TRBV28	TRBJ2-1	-	TGTGCCAGCAGTTTAAGGGCTAGCGGCAATGAGCAGTTCTTC	CASSLRASGNEQFF
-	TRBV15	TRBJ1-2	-	TGTGCCACCAGCAGAGATCGGGGGGCCCCGGGCTATGGCTACACCTTC	CATSRDRGAPGYGYTF
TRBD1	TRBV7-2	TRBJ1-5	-	TGTGCCAGCAGCCAAGGACAGGGGGACAATCAGCCCCAGCATTTT	CASSQGQGDNQPQHF
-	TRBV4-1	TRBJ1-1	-	TGCGCCAGCAGCCAAGATTCTTCCGAGGGTGAAGCTTTCTTT	CASSQDSSEGEAFF
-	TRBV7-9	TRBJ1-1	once	TGTGCCAGCAGCCTATTACAGGGCGTGAACACTGAAGCTTTCTTT	CASSLLQGVNTEAFF
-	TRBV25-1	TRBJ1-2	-	TGTGCCAGCAGTGAAGGACTCTTCGGCGGCTACACCTTC	CASSEGLFGGYTF
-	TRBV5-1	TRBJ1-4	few	TGCGCCAGCAGCCCGGAGGCAGGATTTAATGAAAAACTGTTTTTT	CASSPEAGFNEKLFF
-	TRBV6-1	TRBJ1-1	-	TGTGCCAGCAGGCCCGGGACAACGAGGACTGAAGCTTTCTTT	CASRPGTTRTEAFF
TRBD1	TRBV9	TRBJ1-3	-	TGTGCCAGCAGCGAGGGGACAGGGATTGGAAACACCATATATTTT	CASSEGTGIGNTIYF
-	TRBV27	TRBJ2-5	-	TGTGCCAGCAGCGGGAGTATCCAAGAGACCCAGTACTTC	CASSGSIQETQYF
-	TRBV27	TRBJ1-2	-	TGTGCCAGCAGGTCAGGACTGTTTGGCTACACCTTC	CASRSGLFGYTF
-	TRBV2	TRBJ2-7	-	TGTGCCACCACCTTGGCGGGCCACGAGCAGTACTTC	CATTLAGHEQYF
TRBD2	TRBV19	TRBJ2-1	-	TGTGCCAGTAGTCTAGCGGGAGGGATATACAATGAGCAGTTCTTC	CASSLAGGIYNEQFF
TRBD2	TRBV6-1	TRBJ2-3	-	TGTGCCAGCAGTGACGGGGGACTAGCGGGGGTCACAGATACGCAGTATTTT	CASSDGGLAGVTDTQYF
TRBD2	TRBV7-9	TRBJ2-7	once	TGTGCCAGCAGCCGCGAGGAGACTAGCGGATCCTACGAGCAGTACTTC	CASSREETSGSYEQYF
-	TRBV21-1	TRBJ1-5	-	TGTGCCAGCAACCCGGGGGACTCGGATCAGCCCCAGCATTTT	CASNPGDSDQPQHF
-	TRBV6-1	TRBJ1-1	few	TGTGCCAGCAGCGTAGGTCGGGACACTGAAGCTTTCTTT	CASSVGRDTEAFF
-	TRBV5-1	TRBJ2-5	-	TGCGCCAGCAGTGCCATAAGAGAAGAGACCCAGTACTTC	CASSAIREETQYF
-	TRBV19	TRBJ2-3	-	TGTGCCAGTAGTATATGGGCCGCTAGCACAGATACGCAGTATTTT	CASSIWAASTDTQYF
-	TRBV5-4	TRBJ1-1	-	TGTGCCAGCAGCCCGGCGCCTTGGGCTTCTGAAGCTTTCTTT	CASSPAPWASEAFF
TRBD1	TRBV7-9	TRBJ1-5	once	TGTGCCAGCAGCGTCCACAGGGGTTACAAGGATCAGCCCCAGCATTTT	CASSVHRGYKDQPQHF
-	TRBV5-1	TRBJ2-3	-	TGCGCCAGCAGGGTTGGGATAGCGGGCACAGATACGCAGTATTTT	CASRVGIAGTDTQYF
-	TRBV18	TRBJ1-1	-	TGTGCCAGCTCGCAACTTGCTGCGAACACTGAAGCTTTCTTT	CASSQLAANTEAFF
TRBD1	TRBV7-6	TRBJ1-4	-	TGTGCCAGCAGTAGGGACAGGGGGCATGAAAAACTGTTTTTT	CASSRDRGHEKLFF
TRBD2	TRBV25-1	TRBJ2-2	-	TGTGCCAGCAGTATTAGGGGTCCGGGGGGCGGGGAGCTGTTTTTT	CASSIRGPGGGELFF
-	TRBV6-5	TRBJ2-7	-	TGTGCCAGCAGTCCACAATACGAGCAGTACTTC	CASSPQYEQYF
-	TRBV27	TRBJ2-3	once	TGTGCCAGCAGTTACCTCCGGTGGACAGATACGCAGTATTTT	CASSYLRWTDTQYF
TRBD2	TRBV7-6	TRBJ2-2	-	TGTGCCAGCAGCTTCTCTCTTTCACTAGCGGGAGGCGACACCGGGGAGCTGTTTTTT	CASSFSLSLAGGDTGELFF
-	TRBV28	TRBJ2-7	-	TGTGCCAGCAGGAACCCGAGCTCCTACGAGCAGTACTTC	CASRNPSSYEQYF
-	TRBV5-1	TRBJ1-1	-	TGCGCCAGCAGCTACCCAGGGAACGCTGAAGCTTTCTTT	CASSYPGNAEAFF